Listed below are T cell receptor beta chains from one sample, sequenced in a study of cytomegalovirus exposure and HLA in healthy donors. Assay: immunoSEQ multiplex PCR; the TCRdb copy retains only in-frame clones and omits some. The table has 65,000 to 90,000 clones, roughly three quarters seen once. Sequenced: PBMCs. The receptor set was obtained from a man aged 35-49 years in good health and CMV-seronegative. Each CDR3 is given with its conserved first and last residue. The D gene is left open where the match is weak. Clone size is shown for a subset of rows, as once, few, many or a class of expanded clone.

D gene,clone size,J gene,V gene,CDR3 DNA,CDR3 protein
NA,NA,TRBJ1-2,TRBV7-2,TGTGCCAGCAGCTTAGCGCTAACGGCACCCGGGGGCTACACCTTC,CASSLALTAPGGYTF
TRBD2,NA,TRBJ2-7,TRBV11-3,TGTGCCAGCAGCTTAGAAGGACTAGCGGGGGCGCGTGAGCAGTACTTC,CASSLEGLAGAREQYF
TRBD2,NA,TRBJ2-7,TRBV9,TGTGCCAGCAGCGTAGGGTCGGTAGCGGGGGGGCCCCAGTACTTC,CASSVGSVAGGPQYF
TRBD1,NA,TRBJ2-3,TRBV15,TGTGCCACCAGCAGAGACCGACAGGGGTCATACACAGATACGCAGTATTTT,CATSRDRQGSYTDTQYF
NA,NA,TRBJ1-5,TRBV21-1,TGTGCCAGCAGCATAAACGGGGACAGAAATAGCAATCAGCCCCAGCATTTT,CASSINGDRNSNQPQHF
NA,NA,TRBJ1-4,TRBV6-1,TGTGCCAGCAGGAGGGTCGGCCTGTGCTGTGAAAAACTGTTTTTT,CASRRVGLCCEKLFF
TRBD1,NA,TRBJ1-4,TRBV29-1,TGCAGCGGGAGGTCTAGGGGGCGGGTGTTTGAAAAACTGTTTTTT,CSGRSRGRVFEKLFF
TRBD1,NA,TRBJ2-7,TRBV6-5,TGTGCCAGCAGTTACTTTCCCGGGACAGTTACCTACGAGCAGTACTTC,CASSYFPGTVTYEQYF
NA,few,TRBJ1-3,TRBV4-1,TGCGCCAGCAGCCTTACGGCGAGTGGAGTCTCTGGAAACACCATATATTTT,CASSLTASGVSGNTIYF
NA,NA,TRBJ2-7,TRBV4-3,TGCGCCAGCAGCCAAGACACGTGGGGAGGATCCGAGCAGTACTTC,CASSQDTWGGSEQYF
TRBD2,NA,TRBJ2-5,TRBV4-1,TGCGCCAGCAGCCAAGACGGGGGGGGTACTCAAGAGACCCAGTACTTC,CASSQDGGGTQETQYF
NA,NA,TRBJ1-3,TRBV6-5,TGTGCCAGCAGTTACCTTTCCTCCTCTGGAAACACCATATATTTT,CASSYLSSSGNTIYF
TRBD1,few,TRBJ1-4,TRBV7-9,TGTGCCAGCAGCGCGGGACAGGGGAATGAAAAACTGTTTTTT,CASSAGQGNEKLFF
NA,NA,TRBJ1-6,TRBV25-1,TGTGCCAGCAGTGAAAGTTACCCTAGTGGTTCACCCCTCCACTTT,CASSESYPSGSPLHF
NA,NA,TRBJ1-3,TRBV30,TGTGCCTGGAGTGTACTAGGGAACACCATATATTTT,CAWSVLGNTIYF
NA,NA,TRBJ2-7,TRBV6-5,TGTGCCAGCAGCTACCACCCCCAGGGCACCTACGAGCAGTACTTC,CASSYHPQGTYEQYF
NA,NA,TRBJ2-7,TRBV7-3,TGTGCCAGCAGCTTGGCCGGGACATCCTACGAGCAGTACTTC,CASSLAGTSYEQYF
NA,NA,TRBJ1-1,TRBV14,TGTGCCAGCAGCCCTGGGGAGAGGAGGAACACTGAAGCTTTCTTT,CASSPGERRNTEAFF
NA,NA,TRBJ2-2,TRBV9,TGTGCCAGCAGCGTATTCCCGGGGAGCACCGGGGAGCTGTTTTTT,CASSVFPGSTGELFF